This TCR beta chain was sequenced in a study of T cells in Graves' hyperthyroidism and ophthalmopathy. Whole-study findings and limits: The model's output predicted ophthalmopathy at a median of 6.5 months prior to onset. The authors' 13 V-J model separated ophthalmopathy from stable hyperthyroidism.

Regions amplified from RNA transcripts were the TCR beta CDR3 regions. An initial round of RT-PCR targeting the TCR CDR3 relied on the HTBI primer set. Using its own MiXCR run on the multiplex PCR reads, TCRdb lists one record per CDR3 protein. The sample records some 400,000 distinct CDR3 sequences, 15% to 20% being singletons. An absence of ophthalmopathy progression within 18 months meant stable Graves' hyperthyroidism. PBMCs were obtained from approximately 9.2 ml fresh peripheral blood. Per germline, CDR1 LGHNT and CDR2 FRNRAP. The CDR3 contains 12 residues. V lost 5 bases and J lost 3, with 7 bases in between. Many counts were recorded for this clonotype. Its matching antigen is unknown.

This receptor was taken from a woman younger than 35 with Graves' hyperthyroidism. The J gene is TRBJ2-5, the V gene TRBV12-5; D is undetermined. Source material: blood. The CDR3 DNA reads as TGTGCTAGTGGTACCACGGAAGAGACCCAGTACTTC. Translation gives CASGTTEETQYF.